Here is one TCR beta chain with its context. No cognate antigen has been identified for it. No much larger clone is present one base from it, and per-base qualities are unavailable. This entry is derived from a study of T cell responses to AZD1222 COVID-19 vaccine (dated by TCRdb to 2020 to 2023). Looking at the study overall: AZD1222 recipients with second doses at about 4 weeks or about 12 weeks were pooled, because spike-specific TCR depth and breadth did not differ between schedules. Trial participants were enrolled into age subgroups of 18-55, 56-69 and 70-plus years, which contained about 150, 27 and 61 TCR-sequenced participants, respectively. A total of 230 to 250 trial participants underwent TCR sequencing, of whom 200 to 220 received two doses of AZD1222 and approximately 25 received two doses of the MenACWY control vaccine.

The CDR3 regions of human TCRbeta chains were analyzed by immunosequencing. In the source study's methods: Repertoire TCRs were matched against a reference library of SARS-CoV-2-specific TCRs generated with the MIRA antigen-specificity platform. Breadth meant the fraction of unique TCRs that were SARS-CoV-2-associated, whereas depth meant the fraction of total T cells that were SARS-CoV-2-associated. Using the MIRA data, every spike-specific TCR was mapped to the spike region that the TCR reacted to and assigned to either a CD4 or a CD8 class. Log10-transformed breadth and depth values were compared by one-way ANOVA with Sidak's multiple comparisons tests. The table was pulled from immuneACCESS by TCRdb, which kept in-frame rearrangements only. Such tables lose some clones; where checked, under half of the loss comes from unresolved V genes, and the rest has no known cause. The D gene and trimming were derived from the DNA, and the V and J assignments and clone size from that table. The sample has 180,000 or so clones on record, approximately 93% of them singletons. The ten largest make up around 4.3% of the sample.

The study at large found these results: Spike-specific TCR breadth and depth rose significantly after two AZD1222 doses compared with day 0 and with MenACWY recipients. Nearly half of unique spike-specific TCRs reportedly recognized epitopes outside regions mutated in the B.1.351 and B.1.1.7 variants. Participants were mostly white British, with more females than males. The authors suggested clonal diversity may have been underestimated. Conclusions about previously exposed vaccinees are limited, since just 5 or 6 AZD1222 recipients were seropositive for SARS-CoV-2 at baseline. Because no day 14 peak-response samples were available, the repertoires could be characterized only after the peak T cell response. The 56-69-year group was small, and its depth increase did not reach significance, likely because of low power. The vaccine-associated CD4 TCRs covered the entire spike protein, and the dominant responses fell in regions 160-218 and 743-854.

What this sample's time point label stands for: baseline before first vaccination. Vaccinee samples came from UK trials COV001 and COV002, including a single-blind randomized controlled phase 2/3 trial of AZD1222 (ChAdOx1 nCoV-19) in healthy adults. For TCRbeta chain sequencing, PBMC samples from trial participants were taken at day 0 and at day 28 after the second dose. Inclusive of the bounding cysteine and phenylalanine, the CDR3 is 15 residues long. The DNA shown is the 45-base CDR3, in frame from base 1. Trimmed from V: 5 bases; trimmed from J: 5 bases; junction bases lacking a gene match: 10. The CDR1 and CDR2 encoded by the germline V gene are SGHRS and YFSETQ.

The sequencing used peripheral blood, collected on day 0 of AZD1222 vaccination. The sequence derives from an adult in good health. The sequence is built from TRBV5-1 and TRBJ1-1; 9 bases in between match TRBD1. The CDR3 corresponds to CASRRTGDRETEAFF. The DNA sequence is given as TGCGCCAGCAGACGGACAGGGGATCGGGAGACTGAAGCTTTCTTT.